This TCR beta chain was sequenced during a study of blood T cell repertoires in COVID-19. A PCR-confirmed or clinician-diagnosed COVID-19 case had contacted exposed participants within 2 weeks of entry. The V end lost 6 bases, the J end lost 1 base, and 16 bases lay between the germline ends. There are 15 residues in the CDR3. The V gene's germline CDR1 is SGHRS and CDR2 YFSETQ. This table comes from immunoSEQ multiplex PCR, and its TCRdb copy is limited to in-frame clones, with some not included. The table includes approximately 190,000 clones, roughly 89% detected once. The TCR originated in a woman aged 25 to 39 who had been exposed to COVID-19. Sequencing was performed on PBMCs or T cells enriched from blood (not recorded which). The chain employs TRBV5-1 and TRBJ2-5; possible D gene TRBD1, 5 bases. In DNA, the CDR3 is TGCGCCAGCACCCTAGGCCCGCAGGGCCAAGAGACCCAGTACTTC. Amino acid sequence: CASTLGPQGQETQYF.